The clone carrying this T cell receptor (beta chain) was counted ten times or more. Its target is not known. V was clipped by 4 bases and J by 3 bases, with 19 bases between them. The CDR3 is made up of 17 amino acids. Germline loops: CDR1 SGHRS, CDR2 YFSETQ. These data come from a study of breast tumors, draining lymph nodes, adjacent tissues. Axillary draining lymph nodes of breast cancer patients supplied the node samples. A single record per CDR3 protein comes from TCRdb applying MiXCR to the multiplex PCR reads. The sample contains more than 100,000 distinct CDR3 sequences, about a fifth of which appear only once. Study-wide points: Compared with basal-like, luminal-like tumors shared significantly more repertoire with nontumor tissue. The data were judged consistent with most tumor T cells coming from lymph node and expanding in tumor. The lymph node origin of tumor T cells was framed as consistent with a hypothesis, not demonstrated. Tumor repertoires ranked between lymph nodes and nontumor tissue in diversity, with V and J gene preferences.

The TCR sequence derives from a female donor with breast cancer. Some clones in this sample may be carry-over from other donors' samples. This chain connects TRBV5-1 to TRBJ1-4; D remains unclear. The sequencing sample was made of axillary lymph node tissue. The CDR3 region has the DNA TGCGCCAGCAGCGAGGGCTCTTTCCAGGTGGCTAATGAAAAACTGTTTTTT. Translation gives CASSEGSFQVANEKLFF.